The 15 T cell receptor beta chains given below trace back to one sample, sequenced in a study of shared clonotypes between healthy human individuals. Generated by immunoSEQ multiplex PCR, the TCRdb table keeps only in-frame clones and is missing some. Among over 2 million clones, around 93% were seen once, and the ten largest hold 0.37%. Sequences were obtained from naive CD4+ T cells from PBMCs. As for subset: CD45RA+ positively selected. Every receptor here comes from a man younger than 35 in good health. Some clones in this sample may be carry-over from other donors' samples.

This clone was counted once. The rearrangement links TRBV6-1 to TRBJ1-1; D is perhaps TRBD1 (5 bases). With 3 bases removed from V and 7 bases from J, the gap between germline ends came to 18 bases. Germline V gives CDR1 MNHNS, CDR2 SASEGT. This CDR3 region has 15 residues. The CDR3 DNA is TGTGCCAGCAGTGAGGCCTCCGGGACCTATTTTGAAGCTTTCTTT. Encoded protein: CASSEASGTYFEAFF.

The chain is built from TRBV28 and TRBJ2-2; D unclear. The CDR3 has 16 residues. The V and J ends lost 2 bases and 0 bases respectively, with 10 bases between them. Germline lookup yields CDR1 MDHEN and CDR2 SYDVKM. As DNA, the CDR3 is TGTGCCAGCAGTTTAACCCCGTTTGCGAACACCGGGGAGCTGTTTTTT. Protein product: CASSLTPFANTGELFF. The variable domain in full, completed from reference TRBV28 and TRBJ2-2, reads DVKVTQSSRYLVKRTGEKVFLECVQDMDHENMFWYRQDPGLGLRLIYFSYDVKMKEKGDIPEGYSVSREKKERFSLILESASTNQTSMYLCASSLTPFANTGELFFGEGSRLTVL.

The rearrangement joins TRBV4-1 to TRBJ1-6; the match to TRBD1 covers 7 bases. This CDR3 is 16 amino acids long. CDR1 and CDR2 (germline): MGHRA, YSYEKL. The J segment lost 3 bases and the V segment lost 1 base, leaving 3 bases of the junction unmatched. The CDR3 is CASSQVGTVYNSPLHF. The CDR3 nucleotides are TGCGCCAGCAGCCAAGTAGGGACAGTCTATAATTCACCCCTCCACTTT.

This chain links TRBV7-2 with TRBJ1-5; 8 bases fit TRBD1. CDR1 is SGHTA, CDR2 FQGNSA, per germline. With 1 base clipped from V and 3 bases from J, the junction kept 5 bases outside the gene matches. The CDR3 is 16 residues long. The CDR3 DNA sequence: TGTGCCAGCAGCTTAGGACCCAGGGGGCTCAATCAGCCCCAGCATTTT. Its translation: CASSLGPRGLNQPQHF. The whole variable domain, filled in from reference TRBV7-2 and TRBJ1-5, reads GAGVSQSPSNKVTEKGKDVELRCDPISGHTALYWYRQSLGQGLEFLIYFQGNSAPDKSGLPSDRFSAERTGGSVSTLTIQRTQQEDSAVYLCASSLGPRGLNQPQHFGDGTRLSIL.

The chain employs TRBV6-6 and TRBJ2-3; 12 nucleotides match TRBD2. Germline trimming cut 4 bases from V and 2 bases from J; bases unmatched to any gene: 1. Germline values: CDR1 MNHNY, CDR2 SVGAGI (reference sequence). This CDR3 contains 15 residues. In DNA, the CDR3 is TGTGCCAGCAGTTGGACTAGCGGGACCACAGATACGCAGTATTTT. Encoded protein: CASSWTSGTTDTQYF.

The chain carries TRBV27 and TRBJ2-3; D is uncertain. V was pared by 8 bases and J by 0 bases, with 9 bases between. The length of the CDR3 is 13 residues. CDR1 is MNHEY, CDR2 SMNVEV, per germline (reference sequence). The CDR3 bases are TGTGCCAGCTCCAGACCTAGCACAGATACGCAGTATTTT. Amino acid sequence: CASSRPSTDTQYF.

This clone was recorded once. V is TRBV5-1 and J is TRBJ1-4; no clear D. The germline CDR1 and CDR2 sequences are SGHRS and YFSETQ. The V end was cut by 5 bases, the J end by 4 bases, with 12 bases between. CDR3 size: 14 residues. The CDR3: CASRNDGGNEKLFF. In DNA form, the CDR3 reads TGCGCCAGCAGGAACGACGGAGGTAATGAAAAACTGTTTTTT.

The chain links TRBV6-5 to TRBJ2-5, with 8 bases aligning to TRBD2. In germline, CDR1 is MNHEY, CDR2 SVGAGI. Unmatched junction bases numbered 4, after V lost 5 bases and J lost 2 bases. There are 14 residues in the CDR3. Written as DNA, the CDR3 is TGTGCCAGCAGTGCGGGGGGCGGTCAAGAGACCCAGTACTTC. It yields the protein CASSAGGGQETQYF.

This chain links TRBV29-1 with TRBJ2-1; 10 nucleotides align to TRBD2. This CDR3 has 17 amino acids. The germline V gene has CDR1 SQVTM and CDR2 ANQGSEA. V lost 7 bases, J lost 0 bases, and 12 bases stayed unmatched. CDR3 in DNA: TGCAGCGCGACATTAATTCTAGCGGGAGACTCCTACAATGAGCAGTTCTTC. Translating it yields CSATLILAGDSYNEQFF.

The gene calls are TRBV7-2 and TRBJ1-5; a possible D gene is TRBD1 (6 bases). V gave up 1 base and J gave up 4 bases, with 14 bases separating them. The CDR3 totals 16 residues. Germline-derived CDR1 and CDR2 are SGHTA and FQGNSA. CDR3 loop: CASSLVGGADNQPQHF. The CDR3 nucleotides read TGTGCCAGCAGCTTAGTCGGGGGGGCGGATAATCAGCCCCAGCATTTT.

The rearrangement links TRBV18 to TRBJ2-5; possibly TRBD1 for D (5 bases). Per the germline V gene, CDR1 is KGHSH and CDR2 is LQKENI. The CDR3 is made up of 14 amino acids. The V end was cut by 6 bases, the J end by 1 base, with 12 bases between. The CDR3 coding sequence is TGTGCCAGCTCCGAGACAGTAATCCAAGAGACCCAGTACTTC. This codes for CASSETVIQETQYF.

The chain couples TRBV7-2 to TRBJ1-2, with 7 bases matching TRBD1. This CDR3 spans 15 amino acids. Trimming at V came to 4 bases and at J to 4 bases, leaving 9 bases not matched to a gene. Germline lookup yields CDR1 SGHTA and CDR2 FQGNSA. The CDR3 DNA reads as TGTGCCAGCAGCTCGACAGGGATTCGGGGCTATGGCTACACCTTC. Its protein product is CASSSTGIRGYGYTF.

This clone occurred once. Different DNA sequences within this sample yield the same CDR3. The rearrangement joins TRBV5-6 to TRBJ2-5; perhaps D is TRBD1 or TRBD2 (5 bases each). The ends were cut back, 0 bases at V and 5 bases at J, with 8 bases in the middle. CDR3 length: 13 residues. Germline V CDR1 and CDR2: SGHDT, YYEEEE. The CDR3 loop reads CASSLAGPETQYF. In DNA form, the CDR3 reads TGTGCCAGCAGCTTGGCGGGGCCGGAGACCCAGTACTTC.

V is TRBV19 and J is TRBJ2-7; D gene unclear. Trimming left V 4 bases short and J 0 bases short, with 7 bases between. CDR1 LNHDA and CDR2 SQIVND come from the germline V gene (reference sequence). This CDR3 spans 13 amino acids. The CDR3, as DNA: TGTGCCAGTAGTAATGTAGGCTCCTACGAGCAGTACTTC. Translating gives CASSNVGSYEQYF.

The chain joins TRBV11-3 to TRBJ2-2; TRBD2 agrees at 15 bases. V dropped 4 bases and J dropped 1; count of bases not matched to a gene: 4. The CDR3 consists of 18 residues. Germline CDR1 is SGHNT and CDR2 is YENEEA. The CDR3 sequence: CASSSWGLAGGNTGELFF. The CDR3 DNA is TGTGCCAGCAGCTCCTGGGGACTAGCGGGAGGGAACACCGGGGAGCTGTTTTTT. The variable domain in full, with the rest retrieved from reference TRBV11-3 and TRBJ2-2, is EAGVVQSPRYKIIEKKQPVAFWCNPISGHNTLYWYLQNLGQGPELLIRYENEEAVDDSQLPKDRFSAERLKGVDSTLKIQPAELGDSAVYLCASSSWGLAGGNTGELFFGEGSRLTVL.